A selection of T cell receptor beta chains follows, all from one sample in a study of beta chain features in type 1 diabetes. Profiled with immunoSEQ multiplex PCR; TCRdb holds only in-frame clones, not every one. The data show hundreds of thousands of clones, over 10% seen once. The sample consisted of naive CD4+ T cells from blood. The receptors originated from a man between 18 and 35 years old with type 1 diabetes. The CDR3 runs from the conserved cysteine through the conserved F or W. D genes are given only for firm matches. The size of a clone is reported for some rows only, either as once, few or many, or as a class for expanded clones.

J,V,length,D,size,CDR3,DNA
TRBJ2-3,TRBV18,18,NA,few,CASSPILTSNTMSDTQYF,TGTGCCAGCTCCCCGATCTTGACGTCCAACACGATGTCGGATACGCAGTATTTT
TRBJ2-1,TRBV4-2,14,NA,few,CASSQDSPRDSQFF,TGTGCCAGCAGCCAAGATTCCCCTCGGGATTCGCAGTTCTTC
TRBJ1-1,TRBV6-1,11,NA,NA,CALESNTEAFF,TGTGCCCTCGAGTCAAACACTGAAGCTTTCTTT
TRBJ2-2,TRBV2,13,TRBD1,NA,CASGTGNTGELFF,TGTGCCAGCGGGACAGGGAACACCGGGGAGCTGTTTTTT
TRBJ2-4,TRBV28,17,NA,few,CASSFGLQERRKNIQYF,TGTGCCAGCAGTTTTGGGTTACAGGAGAGACGCAAAAACATTCAGTACTTC
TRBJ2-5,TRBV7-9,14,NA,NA,CASIPNGRQETQYF,TGTGCCAGCATCCCCAACGGGCGCCAAGAGACCCAGTACTTC
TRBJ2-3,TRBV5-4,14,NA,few,CASSLAGATDTQYF,TGTGCCAGCAGCTTGGCAGGTGCGACAGATACGCAGTATTTT
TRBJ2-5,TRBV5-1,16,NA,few,CASSLEVGYQAETQYF,TGCGCCAGCAGCTTGGAGGTGGGCTACCAAGCAGAGACCCAGTACTTC
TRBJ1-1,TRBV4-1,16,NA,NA,CASSHQGKSMNTEAFF,TGCGCCAGCAGCCATCAGGGTAAAAGCATGAACACTGAAGCTTTCTTT
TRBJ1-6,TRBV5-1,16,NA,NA,CASSPRPGAPNSPLHF,TGCGCCAGCAGCCCTCGACCCGGGGCGCCCAATTCACCCCTCCACTTT
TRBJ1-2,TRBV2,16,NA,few,CASSYQGQGYNYGYTF,TGTGCCAGCAGTTATCAGGGGCAGGGCTATAACTATGGCTACACCTTC
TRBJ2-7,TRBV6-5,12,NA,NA,CASRTYRAEQYF,TGTGCCAGCAGGACCTATAGAGCCGAGCAGTACTTC
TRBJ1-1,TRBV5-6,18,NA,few,CASSLVVVSQKLDTEAFF,TGTGCCAGCAGCTTAGTGGTTGTGTCACAGAAGCTGGACACTGAAGCTTTCTTT
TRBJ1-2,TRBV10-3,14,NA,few,CAISDPFLIGGYTF,TGTGCCATCAGTGACCCATTCCTCATCGGGGGCTACACCTTC
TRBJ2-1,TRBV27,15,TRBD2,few,CASTKGLAEANEQFF,TGTGCCAGCACCAAGGGACTAGCCGAGGCAAATGAGCAGTTCTTC
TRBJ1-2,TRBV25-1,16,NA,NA,CASSEGVWDDNYGYTF,TGTGCCAGCAGTGAAGGGGTTTGGGACGACAACTATGGCTACACCTTC
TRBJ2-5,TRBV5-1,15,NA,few,CASRTNGQAWETQYF,TGCGCCAGCAGGACGAATGGCCAGGCCTGGGAGACCCAGTACTTC
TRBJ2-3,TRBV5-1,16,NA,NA,CASQIPSGGASDTQYF,TGCGCCAGCCAGATCCCCTCAGGGGGGGCATCCGATACGCAGTATTTT
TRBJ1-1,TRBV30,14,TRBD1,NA,CARTGGALNTEAFF,TGTGCCCGCACAGGGGGAGCCTTGAACACTGAAGCTTTCTTT
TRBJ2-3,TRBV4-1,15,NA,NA,CASSLLGLNTDTQYF,TGCGCCAGCAGCTTATTGGGACTTAACACAGATACGCAGTATTTT
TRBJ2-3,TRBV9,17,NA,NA,CASSRGEGGASTDTQYF,TGTGCCAGCAGCAGAGGGGAGGGGGGCGCTAGCACAGATACGCAGTATTTT
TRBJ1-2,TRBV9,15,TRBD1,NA,CASSVSGQGNYGYTF,TGTGCCAGCAGCGTTTCCGGACAGGGGAACTATGGCTACACCTTC
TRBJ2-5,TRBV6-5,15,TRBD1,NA,CASSYEGQGLQTQYF,TGTGCCAGCAGTTACGAGGGACAGGGCTTGCAGACCCAGTACTTC
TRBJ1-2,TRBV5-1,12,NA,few,CASSLDGLGYTF,TGCGCCAGCAGCTTGGACGGACTGGGGTACACCTTC
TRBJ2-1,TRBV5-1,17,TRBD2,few,CASSLGLAGGRYNEQFF,TGCGCCAGCAGCTTAGGACTAGCGGGGGGGCGGTACAATGAGCAGTTCTTC
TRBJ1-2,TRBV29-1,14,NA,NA,CSVEVGRGEYGYTF,TGCAGCGTTGAAGTGGGGAGGGGAGAGTATGGCTACACCTTC
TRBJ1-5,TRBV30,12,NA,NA,CAWSEGYQPQHF,TGTGCCTGGAGTGAAGGGTATCAGCCCCAGCATTTT
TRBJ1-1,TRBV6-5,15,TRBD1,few,CASSYAQGQAPGAFF,TGTGCCAGCAGTTACGCCCAGGGACAGGCGCCGGGTGCTTTCTTT
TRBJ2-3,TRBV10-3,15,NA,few,CAIRHGGPGTDTQYF,TGTGCCATCAGACATGGCGGGCCCGGGACAGATACGCAGTATTTT
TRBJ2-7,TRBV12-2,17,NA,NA,CASRLAMGRVTSYEQYF,TGTGCAAGTCGCTTAGCGATGGGCAGGGTTACCTCCTACGAGCAGTACTTC
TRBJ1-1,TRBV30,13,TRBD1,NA,CAWWLTGETEAFF,TGTGCCTGGTGGCTGACAGGGGAAACTGAAGCTTTCTTT
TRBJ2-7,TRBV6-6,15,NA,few,CASSYSMGINYEQYF,TGTGCCAGCAGTTACTCGATGGGTATAAACTACGAGCAGTACTTC
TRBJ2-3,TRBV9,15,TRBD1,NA,CASSAQGRGTDTQYF,TGTGCCAGCAGCGCACAGGGGCGGGGCACAGATACGCAGTATTTT
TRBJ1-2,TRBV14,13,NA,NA,CASSQSQGYGYTF,TGTGCCAGCAGCCAATCACAGGGCTATGGCTACACCTTC
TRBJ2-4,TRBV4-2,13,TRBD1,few,CASSPDRGDIQYF,TGTGCCAGCAGCCCCGACAGGGGTGACATTCAGTACTTC
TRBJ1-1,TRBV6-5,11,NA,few,CASSYLTEAFF,TGTGCCAGCAGTTACTTAACTGAAGCTTTCTTT
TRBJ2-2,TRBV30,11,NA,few,CAWGPQRELFF,TGTGCCTGGGGTCCACAAAGGGAGCTGTTTTTT
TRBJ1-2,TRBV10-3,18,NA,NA,CAISVGGSRTRANYGYTF,TGTGCCATCAGTGTCGGCGGCAGCCGGACACGAGCTAACTATGGCTACACCTTC
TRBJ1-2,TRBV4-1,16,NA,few,CASSQAGVRTDYGYTF,TGCGCCAGCAGCCAAGCCGGGGTACGGACAGACTATGGCTACACCTTC
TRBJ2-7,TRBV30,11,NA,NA,CAWTGEGEQYF,TGTGCCTGGACAGGGGAGGGCGAGCAGTACTTC